The 25 T cell receptor beta chains below come from one sample, sequenced in a study of T-cell reconstitution after alpha-beta-depleted transplantation in children. Using unique molecular identifiers, the investigators prepared the TCRbeta library. TCRdb recomputed calls from the PCR reads with MiXCR, one row per CDR3 protein. The table records about 120,000 distinct CDR3 sequences, under 13% of them present only once. Sequenced material: PBMCs from the stem cell graft donor, taken from the stem cell graft. All receptors come from a human donor who donated a stem cell graft to a child with acute lymphoblastic leukemia.

V gene TRBV4-2 combines with J gene TRBJ2-5; 9 bases are a match to TRBD2. CDR3 length equals 18 residues. CDR1 LGHNA and CDR2 YNFKEQ come from the germline V gene. After removal of 2 bases from V and 5 bases from J, the junction contained 15 bases not matched to a gene. Here the CDR3 reads CASSQWGSAGGPWETQYF. The CDR3 DNA sequence: TGTGCCAGCAGCCAATGGGGGTCGGCGGGGGGGCCGTGGGAGACCCAGTACTTC.

In its sample, this clonotype was seen many times. The chain combines TRBV7-3 with TRBJ2-3; perhaps D is TRBD1 or TRBD2 (6 bases each). The CDR3 loop spans 15 amino acids. Germline CDR1 reads SGHTA; CDR2 reads FQGTGA. Trimming pared 5 bases from V and 0 bases from J, leaving 12 bases between. The CDR3 DNA is TGTGCCAGCAGCCGGAGGGACACTAGCACAGATACGCAGTATTTT. It specifies CASSRRDTSTDTQYF.

This clonotype was observed a handful of times. The junction and the germline gene differ at one end; a read error may be behind it. This chain joins TRBV9 and TRBJ2-4; 9 bases are a match to TRBD2. In germline, CDR1 is SGDLS, CDR2 YYNGEE. The CDR3 extends over 14 amino acids. CDR3 amino acids: CASSSGLAKNSQYF. CDR3 nucleotides: TGTGCCAGCAGCTCGGGACTAGCCAAAAACAGTCAGTACTTC.

This clonotype was seen ten or more times. V usage is TRBV29-1 and J usage is TRBJ1-2; D gene unclear. Deletions cut 2 bases from V and 8 bases from J, with 15 bases between. Per germline, CDR1 SQVTM and CDR2 ANQGSEA. CDR3 length: 13 residues. This chain's CDR3 is CSVESWGGRGYTF. DNA of the CDR3: TGCAGCGTTGAAAGCTGGGGAGGACGGGGCTACACCTTC.

This clonotype showed up many times. The chain recombines TRBV12-3 or TRBV12-4 with TRBJ2-3; D call uncertain. Trimming removed 2 bases at V and 2 bases at J, with 5 bases between. The CDR3 is 13 residues long. The CDR3 here is CASSLQNTDTQYF. For the CDR3, the DNA is TGTGCCAGCAGTTTACAGAACACAGATACGCAGTATTTT.

This clonotype was observed many times. The chain carries TRBV5-6 and TRBJ1-1, with D possibly TRBD1 on 6 matching bases. Germline lookup yields CDR1 SGHDT and CDR2 YYEEEE. The CDR3 loop spans 15 amino acids. With 0 bases removed from V and 1 base from J, the gap between germline ends came to 10 bases. The CDR3 reads CASSLGQGWNTEAFF. The CDR3 DNA reads as TGTGCCAGCAGCTTGGGTCAGGGGTGGAACACTGAAGCTTTCTTT.

The chain has TRBV6-2 or TRBV6-3 and TRBJ2-1; 14 bases map to TRBD2. Trimming cost V 10 bases and J 0 bases; bases outside gene matches: 5. This CDR3 is built from 16 residues. Per the germline V gene, CDR1 is MNHEY and CDR2 is SVGEGT. The CDR3 sequence is CAISGTSGSSYNEQFF. CDR3 nucleotide sequence: TGTGCCATCTCCGGGACTAGCGGGAGCTCCTACAATGAGCAGTTCTTC.

In this sample, this clonotype turned up a few times. The chain links TRBV7-2 to TRBJ1-4; tentative D call: TRBD1 (6 bases). The germline V gene has CDR1 SGHTA and CDR2 FQGNSA. V was trimmed by 4 bases and J by 5 bases, leaving 14 bases between them. CDR3 size: 15 residues. The CDR3 loop reads CASSSTGRWNEKLFF. CDR3 in DNA: TGTGCCAGCAGCTCTACAGGGAGGTGGAATGAAAAACTGTTTTTT.

This clonotype has ten or more counts. The chain uses TRBV5-6 and TRBJ2-7; D gene ambiguous. The V end was cut by 0 bases, the J end by 2 bases, with 6 bases between. CDR3 length: 13 residues. Germline V gene sequence: CDR1 SGHDT, CDR2 YYEEEE. The CDR3 sequence is CASSLVGTYEQYF. Written as DNA, the CDR3 is TGTGCCAGCAGCTTGGTAGGAACCTACGAGCAGTACTTC.

This clonotype was seen at least ten times. The chain links TRBV4-3 to TRBJ2-7, with 9 bases aligning to TRBD1. Germline trimming cut 1 base from V and 3 bases from J; bases unmatched to any gene: 4. The CDR3 spans 15 residues. CDR1 LGHNA and CDR2 YSLEER come from the germline V gene. CDR3 bases: TGCGCCAGCAGCCAAGGGACAGGGGTTATCTACGAGCAGTACTTC. Its translation is CASSQGTGVIYEQYF.

In its sample, this clonotype was seen many times. V and J are TRBV6-2 or TRBV6-3 and TRBJ1-2; D ambiguous. The germline CDR1 and CDR2 sequences are MNHEY and SVGEGT. The CDR3 extends over 13 amino acids. Trimming cost V 2 bases and J 4 bases, with 8 bases left between them. The CDR3 sequence is CASSYTGIYGYTF. In DNA form, the CDR3 reads TGTGCCAGCAGTTACACCGGGATCTATGGCTACACCTTC.

At least ten counts were recorded for this clonotype. The V and J genes are TRBV4-3 and TRBJ2-7; 12 positions match TRBD1. Germline CDR1 LGHNA, CDR2 YSLEER. V shed 8 bases and J 3 bases; nucleotides not matched to a gene: 14. This CDR3 region has 17 residues. CDR3 protein: CASQDRLGQGASYEQYF. The CDR3 coding sequence is TGCGCCAGCCAAGATAGATTGGGACAGGGGGCGAGCTACGAGCAGTACTTC.

This clonotype was counted ten times or more. V and J are TRBV7-2 and TRBJ2-2; a possible D gene is TRBD2 (6 bases). Germline V lookup: CDR1 SGHTA, CDR2 FQGNSA. There are 16 residues in the CDR3. Trimming took 5 bases from V and 0 from J, leaving 13 bases between them. The CDR3 coding sequence is TGTGCCAGCAGCGTGACCGGGACTTCGAACACCGGGGAGCTGTTTTTT. Its translation: CASSVTGTSNTGELFF.

This clonotype was counted between two and nine times. In nucleotides, the CDR3 is TGTGCCACCAGCAGAGTAGGGGCAGGCCCTGAGAAACTGTTTTTT. Translating it yields CATSRVGAGPEKLFF. The rearrangement uses TRBV15 and TRBJ1-4, with a weak D call TRBD1 (5 bases). The CDR3 spans 15 residues. In germline, CDR1 is LNHNV, CDR2 YYDKDF (reference sequence). V was clipped by 1 base and J by 11 bases, with 17 bases between them.

This clonotype has just a few counts. The J gene is TRBJ2-3, the V gene TRBV6-5; D possibly corresponds to TRBD2 (5 bases). The length of the CDR3 is 13 residues. Per germline, CDR1 MNHEY and CDR2 SVGAGI. V dropped 0 bases and J dropped 7 bases, with 8 bases sitting between them. DNA for the CDR3: TGTGCCAGCAGTTACTCACGGGGAAATACGCAGTATTTT. Protein sequence: CASSYSRGNTQYF.

Ten or more counts support this clonotype. This rearrangement joins TRBV18 to TRBJ1-6, with 9 bases identical to TRBD1. The germline CDR1 and CDR2 sequences are KGHSH and LQKENI. The CDR3 is made up of 14 amino acids. V shed 3 bases and J 8 bases; nucleotides not matched to a gene: 2. The CDR3 DNA is TGTGCCAGCTCACCCGACAGGGGGTATTCACCCCTCCACTTT. Protein product: CASSPDRGYSPLHF.

This clonotype was observed at least ten times. This rearrangement joins TRBV20-1 to TRBJ2-3, with D possibly called TRBD1 or TRBD2 (6 bases each). The ends were cut back, 6 bases at V and 0 bases at J, with 10 bases in the middle. CDR1 DFQATT and CDR2 SNEGSKA come from the germline V gene (reference sequence). The CDR3 is made up of 13 amino acids. CDR3 nucleotide sequence: TGCAGTGCCGGGGGCGGGAGCACAGATACGCAGTATTTT. Protein: CSAGGGSTDTQYF.

This clonotype was observed many times. The chain carries TRBV5-1 and TRBJ2-2, with D tentatively TRBD1 (5 bases). The V gene lost 3 bases and the J gene lost 5 bases, with 17 bases spanning the gap. This CDR3 has 16 residues. Germline V gene data show CDR1 as SGHRS and CDR2 as YFSETQ. The DNA for the CDR3 is TGCGCCAGCAGCTACGACTGGGGCCCGGGTACCGGGGAGCTGTTTTTT. Its protein product is CASSYDWGPGTGELFF.

This clonotype came up many times. The chain joins TRBV7-2 to TRBJ1-5; D remains unclear. Looked up from germline, CDR1 is SGHTA and CDR2 is FQGNSA. The length of the CDR3 is 15 residues. Trimming pared 1 base from V and 3 bases from J, leaving 10 bases between. The CDR3 nucleotides are TGTGCCAGCAGCTTAGGTCGGGCGAACAATCAGCCCCAGCATTTT. It encodes CASSLGRANNQPQHF.

This clonotype was found many times. This chain links TRBV5-1 with TRBJ2-6; TRBD2 matches at 11 bases. V was clipped by 3 bases and J by 0 bases; unmatched bases: 5. The CDR3 is 18 residues long. Germline V gene lookup returns CDR1 SGHRS and CDR2 YFSETQ. The DNA for the CDR3 is TGCGCCAGCAGCTCAAATAGCGGGGGGGACTCTGGGGCCAACGTCCTGACTTTC. Protein product: CASSSNSGGDSGANVLTF. The full variable domain, completed using reference TRBV5-1 and TRBJ2-6, is KAGVTQTPRYLIKTRGQQVTLSCSPISGHRSVSWYQQTPGQGLQFLFEYFSETQRNKGNFPGRFSGRQFSNSRSEMNVSTLELGDSALYLCASSSNSGGDSGANVLTFGAGSRLTVL.

The table lists this clonotype with many counts. The rearrangement joins TRBV19 to TRBJ2-1; the match to TRBD1 covers 8 bases. This CDR3 has 16 residues. With 1 base clipped from V and 7 bases from J, the junction kept 9 bases outside the gene matches. Per the germline V gene, CDR1 is LNHDA and CDR2 is SQIVND (reference sequence). DNA of the CDR3: TGTGCCAGTAGTATAGTCGCGACAGGGGCTTTGAATGAGCAGTTCTTC. It encodes CASSIVATGALNEQFF.

This clonotype has at least ten counts. The rearrangement joins TRBV20-1 to TRBJ2-2; tentatively, D is TRBD1 (5 bases). This CDR3 comprises 16 residues. Between the trimmed V and J ends, which lost 3 bases and 3 bases, there was a span of 17 bases. Germline V gene data show CDR1 as DFQATT and CDR2 as SNEGSKA (reference sequence). The CDR3 bases are TGCAGTGCTAGGGATAATCGGCAGGGCGACACCGGGGAGCTGTTTTTT. Amino acid sequence: CSARDNRQGDTGELFF.

This clonotype has ten or more counts. This chain joins TRBV12-3 or TRBV12-4 and TRBJ2-7; D uncertain. V lost 0 bases, J lost 2 bases, and 5 bases lay in between. The CDR3 is 13 amino acids. CDR3 in amino acids: CASSLAATYEQYF. Here the CDR3 DNA reads TGTGCCAGCAGTTTAGCGGCCACCTACGAGCAGTACTTC.

V and J are TRBV5-1 and TRBJ2-1, with TRBD2 as a possible D gene (5 bases). V was clipped by 0 bases and J by 1 base, with 5 bases between them. CDR1 and CDR2 (germline): SGHRS, YFSETQ. This CDR3 is built from 14 residues. CDR3 residues: CASSLGTSYNEQFF. CDR3 in DNA: TGCGCCAGCAGCTTGGGGACTTCCTACAATGAGCAGTTCTTC. Drawing the rest from reference TRBV5-1 and TRBJ2-1, the complete variable domain is KAGVTQTPRYLIKTRGQQVTLSCSPISGHRSVSWYQQTPGQGLQFLFEYFSETQRNKGNFPGRFSGRQFSNSRSEMNVSTLELGDSALYLCASSLGTSYNEQFFGPGTRLTVL.

This clonotype was seen ten or more times. CDR3: CSAMGGSNEQFF. The DNA of the CDR3 is TGCAGTGCTATGGGGGGGAGCAATGAGCAGTTCTTC. The gene calls are TRBV20-1 and TRBJ2-1; 7 bases are a match to TRBD2. From germline, CDR1 is DFQATT and CDR2 SNEGSKA (reference sequence). Trimming at V came to 4 bases and at J to 6 bases, leaving 3 bases not matched to a gene. The CDR3 is 12 amino acids.